A few counts support the clone carrying this TCR beta chain. Its antigen is undetermined. The V gene end was trimmed by 9 bases and the J gene end by 6 bases; junction bases not matched to a gene: 6. Germline CDR1 ENHRY, CDR2 SYGVKD. This CDR3 has 14 residues. The sample is drawn from a study of shared clonotypes between healthy human individuals. Whole-study context: Three plates each covered CD4 naive and memory; CD8 naive two, CD8 memory one.

The assay ran at deep level. This table comes from immunoSEQ multiplex PCR, and its TCRdb copy is limited to in-frame clones, with some not included. The sample has roughly 1,600,000 clones, about 98.5% seen once. Study findings and constraints: Non-shared clonotypes had lower generation probabilities than those shared by all four donors. Limitation of the genetic and exposure-history diversity represented came from the few donors.

The chain employs TRBV10-3 and TRBJ2-7, with 15 bases matching TRBD2. The clonotype comes from a man aged 25-40 years in good health. The sequenced sample consisted of naive CD4+ T cells sorted from blood. The subset was: CD45RA+ positively selected. CDR3 protein: CAITPGLAGGEQYF. The CDR3 region has the DNA TGTGCCATAACCCCGGGACTAGCGGGAGGCGAGCAGTACTTC.